This entry describes one TCR beta chain. Its specificity is unknown. These data are taken from a study of cytomegalovirus exposure and HLA in healthy donors. Study in general: Among the approximately 400 genotyped donors, over 70% were placed in the Caucasian-associated ancestry cluster.

Regarding the study as a whole: The classifier reportedly diagnosed cytomegalovirus status with high specificity and sensitivity.

Though probably carrying unrecorded immune exposures, donors were nominally healthy at sampling. The primer mix had 60 Vbeta and 13 Jbeta primers. The protocol was immunoSEQ multiplex PCR, while the TCRdb copy is restricted to in-frame clones and leaves out a portion. The repertoire has 85,000 to 130,000 clones, 65% to 80% of them found once; the top ten carry 4%. Trimming at V came to 5 bases and at J to 0 bases, leaving 5 bases not matched to a gene. CDR3 size: 16 residues. From germline, CDR1 is LNHDA and CDR2 SQIVND (reference sequence). What was sequenced was PBMCs. The origin of this receptor is a woman aged 45-59 years in good health and CMV-seropositive. The V gene is TRBV19, the J gene TRBJ1-3; 9 bases map to TRBD1. The CDR3 bases are TGTGCCAGTAGTTTCACAGGGGGCCGCTCTGGAAACACCATATATTTT. It specifies CASSFTGGRSGNTIYF. The full variable domain, rest sourced from reference TRBV19 and TRBJ1-3, is DGGITQSPKYLFRKEGQNVTLSCEQNLNHDAMYWYRQDPGQGLRLIYYSQIVNDFQKGDIAEGYSVSREKKESFPLTVTSAQKNPTAFYLCASSFTGGRSGNTIYFGEGSWLTVV.